Described below is a single TCR beta chain sequence and its context. Its antigen is unknown. Use of 60 Vbeta and 13 Jbeta primers characterized the PCR. Method: immunoSEQ multiplex PCR; TCRdb's copy keeps in-frame clones and lacks some. The sample holds about 160,000 clones; approximately 78% are singletons and the top ten take approximately 3.1%. This sample stems from a study of cytomegalovirus exposure and HLA in healthy donors. The CDR3 runs 17 residues. CDR1 SNHLY and CDR2 FYNNEI come from the germline V gene. V gave up 9 bases and J gave up 3 bases; unmatched junction bases: 17. Study outcomes and limitations: In a later analysis, CMV-associated beta chains were mostly HLA-associated, it appeared. Some V segments (TRBV6-2 and TRBV6-3 among them) were excluded as indistinguishable.

Sequenced material: PBMCs. This chain links TRBV2 with TRBJ1-1; TRBD1 agrees at 9 bases. The sequence came from a middle-aged woman in good health and CMV-seronegative. For the CDR3, the DNA is TGTGCCAGTTCCTTGTTGGGACAGGGAAGGGGGGACACTGAAGCTTTCTTT. It specifies CASSLLGQGRGDTEAFF.